Here is one TCR beta chain with its context. What it binds is not known. The data are from a study of tumor-infiltrating lymphocytes in localized non-small cell lung cancer. Overall study: From each patient, both tumor and uninvolved lung, non-adjacent to tumor, were sampled.

The method was immunoSEQ multiplex PCR; TCRdb's version includes in-frame clones alone and lacks a portion of them. The table lists tens of thousands of clones, under 75% of them singletons, with roughly 5% in the top ten. Overall study findings and caveats: Each assay used a separate piece of the same tissue. Tumor T-cell fraction from TCR sequencing was not associated with recurrence-free survival (p = 0.61).

Looked up from germline, CDR1 is SGHNT and CDR2 is YYREEE (reference sequence). The V and J ends lost 0 bases and 2 bases respectively, with 8 bases between them. CDR3 size: 14 residues. This sequence originates from a human donor with non-small cell lung cancer. The sequencing sample was made of lung tumor tissue. The chain couples TRBV5-4 to TRBJ1-2, with D uncertain. The CDR3 region is CASSLEANNYGYTF. CDR3 in DNA: TGTGCCAGCAGCTTGGAGGCAAACAACTATGGCTACACCTTC.